Each of the 29 T cell receptor beta chains below was sequenced from the same sample in a study of shared clonotypes between healthy human individuals. The method was immunoSEQ multiplex PCR; TCRdb's version includes in-frame clones alone and lacks a portion of them. This table has 2 million to 2.5 million clones, roughly 93% appearing once. The sample consisted of naive CD4+ T cells from PBMCs. As to subset: CD45RA+ positively selected. Source of these receptors: a man younger than 35 in good health. Some clones in this sample may be carry-over from other donors' samples.

The chain couples TRBV28 to TRBJ1-5; D is perhaps TRBD1 (5 bases). Trimming removed 3 bases at V and 3 bases at J, with 9 bases between. Germline-derived CDR1 and CDR2 are MDHEN and SYDVKM. The CDR3 is made up of 14 amino acids. Here the CDR3 DNA reads TGTGCCAGCAGTTTTACGGGGACCAATCAGCCCCAGCATTTT. It yields the protein CASSFTGTNQPQHF.

The chain has TRBV28 and TRBJ2-1; D unclear. The CDR3 totals 14 residues. The germline V gene has CDR1 MDHEN and CDR2 SYDVKM. Trimming pared 8 bases from V and 7 bases from J, leaving 18 bases between. CDR3 nucleotide sequence: TGTGCCAGCTTACTTAAGGGAATACGGAATGAGCAGTTCTTC. Translated, it gives CASLLKGIRNEQFF. Full variable domain (missing parts from reference TRBV28 and TRBJ2-1): DVKVTQSSRYLVKRTGEKVFLECVQDMDHENMFWYRQDPGLGLRLIYFSYDVKMKEKGDIPEGYSVSREKKERFSLILESASTNQTSMYLCASLLKGIRNEQFFGPGTRLTVL.

The chain carries TRBV5-4 and TRBJ2-5, with D uncertain. Germline V gene lookup returns CDR1 SGHNT and CDR2 YYREEE (reference sequence). Trimming took 4 bases from V and 3 from J, leaving 7 bases between them. The CDR3 is made up of 12 amino acids. This chain's CDR3 is CASSPKKETQYF. The CDR3 DNA reads TGTGCCAGCAGCCCTAAGAAAGAGACCCAGTACTTC.

This chain uses TRBV9 with TRBJ2-3; maybe TRBD1 (5 bases). With 4 bases removed from V and 7 bases from J, the gap between germline ends came to 10 bases. This CDR3 has 12 residues. Germline CDR1 is SGDLS and CDR2 is YYNGEE. CDR3 in DNA: TGTGCCAGCAGCATAACAGGTTATACGCAGTATTTT. Translating it yields CASSITGYTQYF.

The J gene is TRBJ2-1, the V gene TRBV4-3; 11 nucleotides line up with TRBD2. This CDR3 contains 19 residues. CDR1 is LGHNA, CDR2 YSLEER, per germline. The trim removed 4 bases at V and 4 bases at J, leaving 15 bases unmatched. Here the CDR3 reads CASSRWYGTSGDLYNEQFF. The CDR3 DNA reads TGCGCCAGCAGCCGATGGTATGGGACTAGCGGCGATCTTTACAATGAGCAGTTCTTC.

CDR3 loop: CASSSGLAGGNEQFF. CDR3 coding DNA: TGTGCCAGCAGCTCAGGACTAGCGGGAGGAAATGAGCAGTTCTTC. This chain links TRBV11-2 with TRBJ2-1; TRBD2 matches at 14 bases. The germline gives CDR1 SGHAT, CDR2 FQNNGV. The ends lost 4 bases at V and 7 bases at J; junction bases unmatched: 3. This CDR3 has 15 amino acids.

The chain uses TRBV11-1 and TRBJ1-5; D ambiguous. Trimming shortened V by 6 bases and J by 4 bases, and 4 bases separated the two germline ends. Germline-derived CDR1 and CDR2 are SGHAT and FQDESV (reference sequence). The CDR3 is 11 residues long. CDR3: CASRTNQPQHF. CDR3 nucleotide sequence: TGTGCCAGCAGGACAAATCAGCCCCAGCATTTT.

CDR3 protein: CAWSPTGDSNQPQHF. The CDR3 DNA reads as TGTGCCTGGAGCCCGACAGGGGATAGCAATCAGCCCCAGCATTTT. V usage is TRBV30 and J usage is TRBJ1-5, with 8 bases identical to TRBD1. V shed 3 bases, J shed 0 bases, and the junction held 4 bases outside the gene matches. The CDR3 runs to 15 residues. CDR1 and CDR2 from the germline V gene are GTSNPN and SVGIG (reference sequence).

The chain has TRBV2 and TRBJ1-5, with 7 bases that match TRBD1. The J segment lost 4 bases and the V segment lost 6 bases, leaving 6 bases of the junction unmatched. Germline CDR1 SNHLY, CDR2 FYNNEI. The CDR3 sequence is 14 residues long. CDR3 bases: TGTGCCAGCAGCTGGGGGACAGCGAATCAGCCCCAGCATTTT. It encodes CASSWGTANQPQHF.

The chain couples TRBV29-1 to TRBJ2-5; D call uncertain. This CDR3 is 15 amino acids long. Germline V CDR1 and CDR2: SQVTM, ANQGSEA. The ends were cut back, 0 bases at V and 1 base at J, with 12 bases in the middle. The CDR3 loop is CSVEDNGRGQETQYF. CDR3 in DNA: TGCAGCGTTGAAGATAATGGTCGTGGCCAAGAGACCCAGTACTTC. Supplemented by reference TRBV29-1 and TRBJ2-5, the full variable domain reads SAVISQKPSRDICQRGTSLTIQCQVDSQVTMMFWYRQQPGQSLTLIATANQGSEATYESGFVIDKFPISRPNLTFSTLTVSNMSPEDSSIYLCSVEDNGRGQETQYFGPGTRLLVL.

The rearrangement joins TRBV10-3 to TRBJ2-1; 8 bases line up with TRBD2. Germline V gene sequence: CDR1 ENHRY, CDR2 SYGVKD. The CDR3 spans 16 residues. J was trimmed by 4 bases and V by 4 bases; bases with no gene match: 9. CDR3 sequence (DNA): TGTGCCATCAGTGTGATTAGCGGGGTTAATTACAATGAGCAGTTCTTC. Protein sequence: CAISVISGVNYNEQFF.

Points on this clone: Within the sample, other DNA sequences also encode this same CDR3. The chain is built from TRBV6-5 and TRBJ1-4; TRBD1 aligns across 9 bases. This CDR3 has 14 residues. Germline V lookup: CDR1 MNHEY, CDR2 SVGAGI. V trimming: 6 bases; J trimming: 6 bases; junction bases outside the gene matches: 5. The DNA for the CDR3 is TGTGCCAGCAGACCCGGGACAGGGTATGAAAAACTGTTTTTT. This translates into CASRPGTGYEKLFF.

CDR3 nucleotides: TGTGCCAGCAGCAAAGGTAGCCAGGGTAGGGGTAGCAATCAGCCCCAGCATTTT. This translates into CASSKGSQGRGSNQPQHF. The V and J genes are TRBV21-1 and TRBJ1-5; the table's D call of TRBD1 was not tested on the DNA. TRBV21-1 is an annotated pseudogene. This CDR3 is 18 amino acids long.

The V call is TRBV14, the J call TRBJ2-1; 9 bases map to TRBD2. The V gene's germline CDR1 is SGHDN and CDR2 FVKESK. The junction had 14 bases not matched to a gene; V was cut back by 6 bases and J by 5 bases. The CDR3 consists of 17 residues. CDR3 in amino acids: CASSLREGYYRNNEQFF. DNA for the CDR3: TGTGCCAGCAGTTTGCGGGAGGGCTATTATCGGAACAATGAGCAGTTCTTC.

The chain is built from TRBV30 and TRBJ1-2, with D possibly matching TRBD1 (6 bases). There are 13 residues in the CDR3. Trimming took off 0 bases at V and 6 bases at J, with 11 bases between the two ends. Germline V gene lookup returns CDR1 GTSNPN and CDR2 SVGIG (reference sequence). CDR3 in DNA: TGTGCCTGGAGTGTAGGGGGAACTAATGGCTACACCTTC. Translated, it gives CAWSVGGTNGYTF.

Concerning this clone itself: This CDR3 is also generated by other DNA sequences in the sample. The chain is built from TRBV7-3 and TRBJ1-1; unclear D gene. Trimming stripped 5 bases from V and 0 bases from J, with 7 bases between. Germline CDR1 SGHTA, CDR2 FQGTGA. CDR3 length: 13 amino acids. As DNA, the CDR3 is TGTGCCAGCAGCCCTCGGGTGAACACTGAAGCTTTCTTT. Its translation is CASSPRVNTEAFF.

CDR3 nucleotide sequence: TGTGCCAGCAGTTTATCTGGCAGGGTTGGTTACGAGCAGTACTTC. This encodes CASSLSGRVGYEQYF. J is TRBJ2-7 and V is TRBV28; D is perhaps TRBD1 (5 bases). The CDR3 has 15 amino acids. Trimming removed 1 base from V and 4 bases from J, with 14 bases in between. Germline assignment: CDR1 MDHEN and CDR2 SYDVKM.

The chain carries TRBV5-1 and TRBJ2-7, with 7 bases that match TRBD2. Germline CDR1 is SGHRS and CDR2 is YFSETQ. The CDR3 totals 17 residues. The V gene end was trimmed by 7 bases and the J gene end by 0 bases; junction bases not matched to a gene: 16. The CDR3 here is CASRTINSGRSSYEQYF. CDR3 coding DNA: TGCGCCAGCCGAACGATAAACTCCGGGAGGTCCTCCTACGAGCAGTACTTC.

The J gene is TRBJ2-6, the V gene TRBV5-1; tentative D call: TRBD1 (5 bases). Germline loops: CDR1 SGHRS, CDR2 YFSETQ. The V gene lost 3 bases and the J gene lost 0 bases, with 13 bases spanning the gap. The CDR3 sequence is 17 residues long. The CDR3 is CASSSLDSTSGANVLTF. As DNA, the CDR3 is TGCGCCAGCAGCTCCCTCGACAGCACCTCTGGGGCCAACGTCCTGACTTTC.

The sample holds a few counts of this clone. This rearrangement joins TRBV4-2 to TRBJ1-1; D not resolved. The germline V gene encodes CDR1 LGHNA and CDR2 YNFKEQ. CDR3 size: 13 residues. V was trimmed by 5 bases and J by 2 bases, leaving 9 bases between them. This CDR3 reads CASSFGRNTEAFF. CDR3 nucleotides: TGTGCCAGCAGCTTCGGGAGAAACACTGAAGCTTTCTTT.

CDR3 sequence: CAWRGAKLFF. CDR3 coding DNA: TGTGCCTGGAGGGGGGCAAAACTGTTTTTT. The chain combines TRBV30 with TRBJ1-4, with D possibly being TRBD1 (6 bases). From germline, CDR1 is GTSNPN and CDR2 SVGIG (reference sequence). Trimming shortened V by 3 bases and J by 10 bases, and 6 bases separated the two germline ends. The CDR3 has 10 residues.

The chain couples TRBV28 to TRBJ2-1, with 10 nucleotides matching TRBD2. The CDR3 runs to 18 residues. V gave up 10 bases and J gave up 6 bases; unmatched junction bases: 21. Per the germline V gene, CDR1 is MDHEN and CDR2 is SYDVKM. The CDR3 DNA reads TGTGCCACCCTAGAGGGCGGGGGCCTAGGACTAGCGGCCAATGAGCAGTTCTTC. This sequence encodes CATLEGGGLGLAANEQFF.

The chain joins TRBV19 to TRBJ2-6, with 8 bases fitting TRBD1. V gave up 6 bases and J gave up 0 bases; unmatched junction bases: 4. Germline CDR1 reads LNHDA; CDR2 reads SQIVND (reference sequence). CDR3 length equals 16 residues. The CDR3 region is CASSDRGSSGANVLTF. The CDR3 nucleotides are TGTGCCAGTAGCGACAGGGGAAGCTCTGGGGCCAACGTCCTGACTTTC.

This chain links TRBV30 with TRBJ1-3; weak D call: TRBD1 (6 bases). The V gene lost 4 bases and the J gene lost 4 bases, with 11 bases spanning the gap. CDR3 length: 13 amino acids. The germline V gene encodes CDR1 GTSNPN and CDR2 SVGIG (reference sequence). The CDR3 coding sequence is TGTGCCTGGACCGGGACATTCGGAAACACCATATATTTT. Encoded protein: CAWTGTFGNTIYF.

The chain carries TRBV28 and TRBJ1-4; D gene uncertain. Per germline, CDR1 MDHEN and CDR2 SYDVKM. V dropped 2 bases and J dropped 11 bases, with 15 bases sitting between them. The CDR3 loop spans 14 amino acids. The CDR3 sequence: CASSLDEYPLKLFF. In nucleotides, the CDR3 is TGTGCCAGCAGTTTAGACGAGTATCCGTTGAAACTGTTTTTT.

This chain uses TRBV28 with TRBJ2-7, with TRBD2 as a possible D gene (5 bases). This CDR3 is 13 amino acids long. CDR1 is MDHEN and CDR2 is SYDVKM in the germline V gene. Trimming shortened V by 3 bases and J by 4 bases, and 10 bases separated the two germline ends. The CDR3 here is CASSFLGVYEQYF. The CDR3 nucleotides are TGTGCCAGCAGTTTTCTGGGAGTATACGAGCAGTACTTC.

This chain joins TRBV7-2 and TRBJ2-7, with 11 bases that match TRBD2. CDR1 is SGHTA, CDR2 FQGNSA, per germline. The junction had 3 bases not matched to a gene; V was cut back by 0 bases and J by 2 bases. CDR3 length: 16 residues. CDR3 sequence: CASSLAVTSGAYEQYF. The CDR3 region has the DNA TGTGCCAGCAGCTTAGCGGTGACTAGCGGGGCCTACGAGCAGTACTTC.

The V call is TRBV2, the J call TRBJ1-2; the match to TRBD1 covers 9 bases. J gave up 4 bases and V 7 bases, and 10 bases lay outside the gene matches. Germline V lookup: CDR1 SNHLY, CDR2 FYNNEI. The CDR3 length is 15 residues. Here the CDR3 reads CASTLNRGLSYGYTF. CDR3 bases: TGTGCCAGCACGCTTAACAGGGGGCTCAGCTATGGCTACACCTTC.

V gene TRBV30 combines with J gene TRBJ2-5; D uncertain. Germline V gives CDR1 GTSNPN, CDR2 SVGIG (reference sequence). The CDR3 runs 14 residues. Trimming left V 4 bases short and J 2 bases short, with 14 bases between. This chain's CDR3 is CAWNTGPNQETQYF. CDR3 DNA: TGTGCCTGGAATACGGGCCCAAATCAAGAGACCCAGTACTTC.